This T cell receptor beta chain was captured by sequencing in a study of T-cell memory formation after mild COVID-19. Study conclusions and caveats: CD4/CD8 balance held among clones contracting day 15 to 85, and later expanders leaned CD4+. CD4+ clones that contracted lay mainly in CM and EM; CD8+ ones lay in EMRA. For second-wave clones that peaked at day 37, SARS-CoV-2 specificity went unverified.

The V gene's germline CDR1 is MDHEN and CDR2 SYDVKM. J gave up 3 bases and V 7 bases, and 6 bases lay outside the gene matches. CDR3 length equals 14 residues. MiXCR, applied by TCRdb to the 5' RACE reads, yields one record per CDR3 protein. The sample lists some 340,000 distinct CDR3 sequences; roughly 13% were seen once. This clonotype has at least ten counts. No antigen is known for it. The sequence came from a young man who had mild COVID-19 (a few samples of this study predate the infection). Cell type and time point are not known. Sequenced sample: PBMCs or a T cell subset sorted from them (not recorded which). This chain connects TRBV28 to TRBJ2-3; TRBD2 matches 8 bases. The CDR3 DNA reads TGTGCCAGCAACCCGGGAGGGGTGACAGATACGCAGTATTTT. Translated: CASNPGGVTDTQYF.